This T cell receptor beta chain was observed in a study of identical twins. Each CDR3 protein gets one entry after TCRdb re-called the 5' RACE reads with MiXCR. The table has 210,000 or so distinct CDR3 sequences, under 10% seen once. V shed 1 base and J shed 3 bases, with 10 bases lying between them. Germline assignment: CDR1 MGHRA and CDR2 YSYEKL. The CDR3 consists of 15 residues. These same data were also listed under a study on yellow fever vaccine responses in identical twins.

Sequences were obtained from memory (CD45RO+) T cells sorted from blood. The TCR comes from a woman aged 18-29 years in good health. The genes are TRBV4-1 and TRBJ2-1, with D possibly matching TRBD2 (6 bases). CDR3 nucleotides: TGCGCCAGCAGCCAAGTGGAGGGCCGCTACAATGAGCAGTTCTTC. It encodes CASSQVEGRYNEQFF.